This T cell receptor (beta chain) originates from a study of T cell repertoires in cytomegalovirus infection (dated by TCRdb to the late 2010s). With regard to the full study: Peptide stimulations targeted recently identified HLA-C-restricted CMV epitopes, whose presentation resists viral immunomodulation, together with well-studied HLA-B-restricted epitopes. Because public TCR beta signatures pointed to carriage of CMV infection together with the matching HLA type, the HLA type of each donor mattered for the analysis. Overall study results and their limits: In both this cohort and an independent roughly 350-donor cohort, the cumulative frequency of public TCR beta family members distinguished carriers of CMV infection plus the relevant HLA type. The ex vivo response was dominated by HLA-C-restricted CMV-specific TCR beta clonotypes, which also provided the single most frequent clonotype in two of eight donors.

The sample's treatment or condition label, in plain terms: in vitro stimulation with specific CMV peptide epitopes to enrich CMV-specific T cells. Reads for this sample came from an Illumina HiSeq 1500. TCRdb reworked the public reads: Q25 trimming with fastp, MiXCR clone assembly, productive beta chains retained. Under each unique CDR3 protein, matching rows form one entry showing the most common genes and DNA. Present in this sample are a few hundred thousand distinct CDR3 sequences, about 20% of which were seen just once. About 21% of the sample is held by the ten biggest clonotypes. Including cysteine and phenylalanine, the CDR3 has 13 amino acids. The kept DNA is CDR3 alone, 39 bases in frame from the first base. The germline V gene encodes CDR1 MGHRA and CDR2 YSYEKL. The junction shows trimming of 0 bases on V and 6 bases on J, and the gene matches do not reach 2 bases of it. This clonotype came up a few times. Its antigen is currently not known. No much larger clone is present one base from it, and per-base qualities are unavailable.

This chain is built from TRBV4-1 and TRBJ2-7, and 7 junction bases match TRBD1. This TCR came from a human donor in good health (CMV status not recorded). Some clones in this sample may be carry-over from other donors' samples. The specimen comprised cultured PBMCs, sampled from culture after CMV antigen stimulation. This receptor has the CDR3 CASSQERGLEQYF. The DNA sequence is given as TGCGCCAGCAGCCAAGAGAGGGGGCTCGAGCAGTACTTC.